The entry below describes one TCR beta chain. This clone appeared a single time. There is no known antigen for this receptor. No base quality values were provided; no much bigger clone lies one nucleotide off. The data originate from a study of OX40 agonist ivuxolimab in advanced cancers. Describing the broader study: Ivuxolimab, which targeted the costimulatory receptor OX40 (CD134), was an agonistic, fully human IgG2 monoclonal antibody. Intravenous ivuxolimab was administered to patients every 2 weeks at six dose levels: 0.01, 0.1, 0.3, 1.5, 3 and 10 mg/kg. Of the approximately 54 patients in dose escalation, about 20 had hepatocellular carcinoma, about 15 had melanoma, 9 had renal cell carcinoma and 9 had head and neck cancer. In the dose-escalation cohort, roughly 80% of patients were male, and the mean age was around 60 years, with a range of roughly 20 to 80. Patients were allowed to have had prior anti-PD-1, anti-PD-L1 or anti-CTLA-4 therapy, and more than 35% of the dose-escalation patients had been treated with checkpoint inhibitors. Three dose-escalation patients achieved partial responses, one with hepatocellular carcinoma and two with cutaneous melanoma. Peripheral TCRbeta sequencing was intended to test whether TCR sequence diversity was altered and clonal T-cell expansion was caused by ivuxolimab. The monotherapy dose-escalation portion (N of about 49 patients) of the phase I ivuxolimab trial is reported in the paper. Broader findings and caveats from the paper: After ivuxolimab, CD8+ T cells had more expanded clones than CD4+ T cells on average. Clonal expansion of both CD4+ and CD8+ blood T cells was observed from baseline to week 6 at doses 0.1 to 3.0 mg/kg. Antigen specificity was not determined for the clonally expanded peripheral T cells. In the 0.1-3.0 mg/kg groups, partial responders had among the lowest normalized peripheral clonal expansion, particularly in CD8+ T cells. Low levels of normalized T-cell clonal expansion were also seen in some patients who did not respond.

To sequence the TCRbeta CDR3 region, genomic DNA was isolated from the sorted cells. The immunoSEQ Assay was used to sequence the TCRbeta CDR3 regions. The immuneACCESS repertoire file appears here via TCRdb, limited to in-frame rearrangements. These files lack a portion of the clones; in checked studies, under half of the deficit traces to unresolved V genes, and the cause of the others is not known. Within this sample are tens of thousands of clones, with just under 75% of them counted one time only. The top ten clones comprise about 20% of the sample. Per the germline V gene, SGDLS is the CDR1 and YYNGEE is the CDR2. The CDR3 covers 15 residues, taking in both the cysteine and the phenylalanine. The kept DNA is CDR3 alone, 45 bases in frame from the first base. V and J are trimmed by 0 bases and 7 bases, and the gene matches miss 6 bases of the junction. Patients with a history of autoimmune disease or receiving systemic immunosuppression were excluded from the trial. Peripheral blood for TCR sequencing was drawn from every dose cohort at baseline, at cycle 4 day 1 and at cycle 7 day 1. The samples were taken from a phase I, first-in-human, multicenter, open-label dose-escalation trial of ivuxolimab. The trial enrolled adults with locally advanced or metastatic head and neck squamous cell, hepatocellular, melanoma or renal cell carcinoma. CD4+ and CD8+ T cells were sorted separately from peripheral blood before TCR sequencing.

Specimen: CD4+ or CD8+ T cells sorted from blood, collected in a trial of the OX40 agonist ivuxolimab. The V gene is TRBV9 and the J gene is TRBJ2-1; TRBD2 matches 8 bases in the middle. The clonotype comes from an adult with an advanced solid tumor such as melanoma, head and neck, liver or kidney cancer. The DNA reads as follows: TGTGCCAGCAGCGTAGGGGGACTAGGATCGAATGAGCAGTTCTTC. This yields the protein CASSVGGLGSNEQFF.